This TCR beta chain appears in the sequencing data of a study of human T cells and chemical hapten exposure. At the level of the study: It was small differences in pooled library volume that mainly caused per-sample TCR yields to vary.

From germline, CDR1 is DFQATT and CDR2 SNEGSKA (reference sequence). The CDR3 spans 13 residues. The library tagged each cDNA molecule with unique molecular identifiers. As originally analysed: From approximately 20,000 to 700,000 TCRs were found per sample, with a median of 95,638. TCRdb analysed the 5' RACE reads with MiXCR anew, one entry per CDR3 protein. Clone size and V and J calls follow TCRdb, not the original study. The repertoire consists of 110,000 to 150,000 distinct CDR3 sequences, with about 4% occurring once and the leading ten covering 1.3% to 1.5%. This clonotype has a count of ten or more. Antigen: not known. Study-level findings and limits: No change in TCRs above 1 in 1000 frequency was produced by DPC sensitization.

Total RNA was isolated from whole blood that had not been fractionated. The receptor was isolated from a female donor in good health. V gene TRBV20-1 combines with J gene TRBJ1-2, with a possible D match to TRBD1 (5 bases). The CDR3 sequence is CSPKTGTVYGYTF. Here the CDR3 DNA reads TGCAGCCCGAAAACCGGGACGGTCTATGGCTACACCTTC.